These 3 T cell receptor beta chains were sequenced from one sample in a study of long-term antiretroviral therapy in people with HIV. Running of the v3.0 immunoSEQ assay took place at survey level. Libraries were prepared by immunoSEQ multiplex PCR; TCRdb keeps only in-frame clonotypes and omits some of them. Found here are 12,000 or so clones, 60% to 80% of them singletons; the top ten hold roughly 11%. The source was unsorted PBMCs, collected 0.8 years before starting antiretroviral therapy. These receptor sequences come from a middle-aged woman with HIV.

This clone appeared a few times. This rearrangement joins TRBV5-4 to TRBJ2-7; D is undetermined. This CDR3 has 14 residues. Trimming shortened V by 1 base and J by 4 bases, and 12 bases separated the two germline ends. CDR1 SGHNT and CDR2 YYREEE come from the germline V gene (reference sequence). CDR3 loop: CASSLKGLTYEQYF. CDR3 nucleotides: TGTGCCAGCAGCTTGAAGGGCCTTACATACGAGCAGTACTTC.

This clone was found once. The chain is built from TRBV6-6 and TRBJ2-7; TRBD2 agrees at 13 bases. Germline CDR1 is MNHNY and CDR2 is SVGAGI (reference sequence). The trim removed 6 bases at V and 3 bases at J, leaving 2 bases unmatched. The CDR3 totals 14 residues. CDR3 loop: CASSGTSGNYEQYF. In DNA form, the CDR3 reads TGTGCCAGCAGCGGGACTAGCGGGAACTACGAGCAGTACTTC.

The chain has TRBV7-9 and TRBJ1-4, with D maybe TRBD1 (5 bases). Trimming stripped 4 bases from V and 5 bases from J, with 14 bases between. Looked up from germline, CDR1 is SEHNR and CDR2 is FQNEAQ (reference sequence). CDR3 length: 15 amino acids. The CDR3 sequence: CASSSHGTGNEKLFF. In DNA form, the CDR3 reads TGTGCCAGCAGCTCACACGGGACGGGGAATGAAAAACTGTTTTTT.